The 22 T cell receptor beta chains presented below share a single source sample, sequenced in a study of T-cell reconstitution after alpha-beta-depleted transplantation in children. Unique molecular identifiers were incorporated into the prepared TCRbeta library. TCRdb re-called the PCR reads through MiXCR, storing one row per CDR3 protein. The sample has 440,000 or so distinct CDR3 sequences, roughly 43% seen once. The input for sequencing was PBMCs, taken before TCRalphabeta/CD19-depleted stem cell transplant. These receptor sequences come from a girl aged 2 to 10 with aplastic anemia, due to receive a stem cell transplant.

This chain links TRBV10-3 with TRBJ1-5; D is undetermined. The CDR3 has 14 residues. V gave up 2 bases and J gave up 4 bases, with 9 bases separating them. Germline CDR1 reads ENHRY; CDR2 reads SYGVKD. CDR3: CAISEVGGNQPQHF. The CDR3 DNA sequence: TGTGCCATCAGTGAGGTTGGCGGAAATCAGCCCCAGCATTTT.

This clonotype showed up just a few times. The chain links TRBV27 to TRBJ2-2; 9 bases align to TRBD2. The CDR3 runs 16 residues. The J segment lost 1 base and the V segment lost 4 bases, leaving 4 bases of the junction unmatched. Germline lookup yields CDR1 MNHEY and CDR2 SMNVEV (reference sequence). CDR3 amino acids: CASSYIAGVNTGELFF. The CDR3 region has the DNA TGTGCCAGCAGTTATATAGCGGGAGTGAACACCGGGGAGCTGTTTTTT.

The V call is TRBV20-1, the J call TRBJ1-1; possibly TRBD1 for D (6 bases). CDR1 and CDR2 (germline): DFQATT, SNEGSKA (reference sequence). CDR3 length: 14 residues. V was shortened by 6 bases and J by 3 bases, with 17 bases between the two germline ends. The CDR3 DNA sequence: TGCAGTGCCTCCCCTCAGGGGAAGGACACTGAAGCTTTCTTT. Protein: CSASPQGKDTEAFF.

The CDR3 sequence is CASSQPLGQGTLNEQFF. CDR3 sequence (DNA): TGTGCCAGCAGCCAACCCCTAGGACAGGGGACCTTGAATGAGCAGTTCTTC. The gene calls are TRBV5-4 and TRBJ2-1; the match to TRBD1 covers 9 bases. V lost 4 bases and J lost 7; bases outside the gene matches: 15. This CDR3 comprises 17 residues. The germline V gene has CDR1 SGHNT and CDR2 YYREEE (reference sequence).

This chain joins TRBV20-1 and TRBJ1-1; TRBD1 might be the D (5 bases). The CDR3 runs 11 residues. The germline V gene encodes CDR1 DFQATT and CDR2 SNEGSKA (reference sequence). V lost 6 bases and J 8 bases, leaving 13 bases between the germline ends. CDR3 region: CSADWDEEAFF. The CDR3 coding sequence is TGCAGTGCGGACTGGGACGAAGAAGCTTTCTTT.

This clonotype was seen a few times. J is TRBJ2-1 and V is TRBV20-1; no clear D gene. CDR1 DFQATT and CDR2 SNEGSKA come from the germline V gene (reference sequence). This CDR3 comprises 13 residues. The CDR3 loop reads CSALRGSKNEQFF. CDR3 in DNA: TGCAGCGCCCTTAGAGGTTCCAAGAATGAGCAGTTCTTC.

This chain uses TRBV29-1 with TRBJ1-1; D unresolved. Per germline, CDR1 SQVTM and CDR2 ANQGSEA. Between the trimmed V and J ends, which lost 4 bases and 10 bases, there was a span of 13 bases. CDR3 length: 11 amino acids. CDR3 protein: CSVAGKKGAFF. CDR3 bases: TGCAGCGTTGCCGGGAAGAAAGGAGCTTTCTTT.

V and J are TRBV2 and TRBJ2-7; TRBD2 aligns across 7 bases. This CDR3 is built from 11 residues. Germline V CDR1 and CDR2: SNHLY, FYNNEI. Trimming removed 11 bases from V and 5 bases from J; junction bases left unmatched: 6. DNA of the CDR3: TGTGCCCCGGGAGGTCGAGACGAGCAGTACTTC. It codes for CAPGGRDEQYF.

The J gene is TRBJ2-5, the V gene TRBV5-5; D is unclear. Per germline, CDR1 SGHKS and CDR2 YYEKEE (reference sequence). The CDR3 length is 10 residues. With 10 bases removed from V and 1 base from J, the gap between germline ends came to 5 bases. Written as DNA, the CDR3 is TGTGCCGAAATCCAAGAGACCCAGTACTTC. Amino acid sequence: CAEIQETQYF.

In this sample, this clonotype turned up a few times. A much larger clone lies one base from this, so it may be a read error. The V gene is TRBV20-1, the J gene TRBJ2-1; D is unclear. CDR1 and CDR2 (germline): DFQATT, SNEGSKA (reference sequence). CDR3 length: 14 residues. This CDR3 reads CSALTYNHGNQQFF. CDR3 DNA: TGCAGTGCTTTGACCTACAACCACGGCAATCAGCAGTTCTTC.

In nucleotides, the CDR3 is TGCGCCAGCAGCGGTCGTAAGGGACGCCCCTACGAGCAGTACTTC. Protein: CASSGRKGRPYEQYF. The chain uses TRBV5-1 and TRBJ2-7, with D perhaps being TRBD1 or TRBD2 (5 bases each). CDR3 length: 15 amino acids. The V gene lost 4 bases and the J gene lost 2 bases, with 16 bases spanning the gap. Germline values: CDR1 SGHRS, CDR2 YFSETQ.

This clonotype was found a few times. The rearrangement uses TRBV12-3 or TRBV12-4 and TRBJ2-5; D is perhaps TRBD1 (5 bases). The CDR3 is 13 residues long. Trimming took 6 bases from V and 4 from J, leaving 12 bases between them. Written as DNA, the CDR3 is TGTGCCAGCAGCCTGACCAGGGCAGAGACCCAGTACTTC. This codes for CASSLTRAETQYF.

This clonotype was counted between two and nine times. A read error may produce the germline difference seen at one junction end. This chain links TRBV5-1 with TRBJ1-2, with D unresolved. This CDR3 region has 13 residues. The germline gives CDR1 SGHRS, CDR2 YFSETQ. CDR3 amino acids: CASSLAGRSLYPF. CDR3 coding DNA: TGCGCCAGCAGCTTGGCTGGCAGAAGTCTCTACCCCTTC.

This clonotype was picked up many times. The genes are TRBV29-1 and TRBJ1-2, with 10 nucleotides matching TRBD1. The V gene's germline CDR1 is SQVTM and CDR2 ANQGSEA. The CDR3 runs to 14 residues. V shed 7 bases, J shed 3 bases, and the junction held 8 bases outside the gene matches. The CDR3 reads CSARGGTGDYGYTF. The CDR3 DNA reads TGCAGCGCCCGAGGCGGGACAGGGGACTATGGCTACACCTTC.

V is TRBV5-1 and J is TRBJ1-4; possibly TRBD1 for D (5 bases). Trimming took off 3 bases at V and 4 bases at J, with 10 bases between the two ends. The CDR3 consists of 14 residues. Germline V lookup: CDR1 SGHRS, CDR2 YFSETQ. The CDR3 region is CASSSGRGNEKLFF. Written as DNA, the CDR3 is TGCGCCAGCAGCTCGGGACGGGGTAATGAAAAACTGTTTTTT.

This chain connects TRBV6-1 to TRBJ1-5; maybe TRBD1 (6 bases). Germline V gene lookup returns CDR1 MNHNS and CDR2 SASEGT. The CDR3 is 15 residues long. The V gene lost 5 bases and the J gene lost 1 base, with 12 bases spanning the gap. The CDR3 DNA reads TGTGCCAGCAGTCCACAGGGAAGGAGCAATCAGCCCCAGCATTTT. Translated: CASSPQGRSNQPQHF.

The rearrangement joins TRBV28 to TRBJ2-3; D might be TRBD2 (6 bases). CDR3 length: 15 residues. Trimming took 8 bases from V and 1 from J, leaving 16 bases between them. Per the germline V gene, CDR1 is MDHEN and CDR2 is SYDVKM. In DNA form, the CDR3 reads TGTGCCAGCGGCCAATGGGAGGCCGGCACAGATACGCAGTATTTT. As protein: CASGQWEAGTDTQYF. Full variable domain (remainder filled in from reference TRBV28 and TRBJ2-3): DVKVTQSSRYLVKRTGEKVFLECVQDMDHENMFWYRQDPGLGLRLIYFSYDVKMKEKGDIPEGYSVSREKKERFSLILESASTNQTSMYLCASGQWEAGTDTQYFGPGTRLTVL.

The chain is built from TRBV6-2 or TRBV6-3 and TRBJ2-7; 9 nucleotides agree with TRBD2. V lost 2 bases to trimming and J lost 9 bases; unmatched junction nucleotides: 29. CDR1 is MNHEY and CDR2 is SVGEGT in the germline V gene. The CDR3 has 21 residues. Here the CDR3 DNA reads TGTGCCAGCAGTTACCGCTCCCCGGACAGCGGGGGGCCGGGGGCGGACATGAGGCAGTACTTC. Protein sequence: CASSYRSPDSGGPGADMRQYF.

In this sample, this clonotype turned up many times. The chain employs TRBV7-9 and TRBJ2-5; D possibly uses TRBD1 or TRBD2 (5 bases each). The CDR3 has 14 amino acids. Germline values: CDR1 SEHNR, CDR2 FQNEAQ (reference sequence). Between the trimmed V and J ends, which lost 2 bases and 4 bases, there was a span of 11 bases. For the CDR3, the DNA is TGTGCCAGCAGCTTAAGGCAGGGACCAGAGACCCAGTACTTC. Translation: CASSLRQGPETQYF.

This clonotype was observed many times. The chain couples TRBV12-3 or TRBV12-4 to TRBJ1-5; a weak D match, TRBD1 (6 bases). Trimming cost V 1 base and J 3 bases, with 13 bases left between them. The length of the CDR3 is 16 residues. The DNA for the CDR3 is TGTGCCAGCAGTTTAGGCGGACAGTGGTCCAATCAGCCCCAGCATTTT. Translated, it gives CASSLGGQWSNQPQHF.

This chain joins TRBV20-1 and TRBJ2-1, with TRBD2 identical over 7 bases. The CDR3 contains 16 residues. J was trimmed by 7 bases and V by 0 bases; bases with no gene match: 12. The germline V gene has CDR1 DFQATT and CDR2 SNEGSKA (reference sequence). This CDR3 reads CSARDLDGRRNNEQFF. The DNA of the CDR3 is TGCAGTGCTAGAGATCTCGACGGGAGGAGGAATAATGAGCAGTTCTTC.

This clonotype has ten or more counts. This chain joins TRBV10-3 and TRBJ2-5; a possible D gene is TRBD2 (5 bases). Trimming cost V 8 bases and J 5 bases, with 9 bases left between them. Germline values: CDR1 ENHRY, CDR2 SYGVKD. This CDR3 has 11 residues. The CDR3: CAIGRGETQYF. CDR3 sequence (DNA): TGTGCCATCGGGCGAGGGGAGACCCAGTACTTC.